This T cell receptor beta chain was obtained from a study of cytomegalovirus exposure and HLA in healthy donors. J gave up 4 bases and V 5 bases, and 7 bases lay outside the gene matches. Germline V gene data show CDR1 as LNHDA and CDR2 as SQIVND (reference sequence). The CDR3 contains 14 residues. Study conclusions and caveats: When presence/absence was analysed, sequencing depth was taken to be roughly uniform across donors. In a later analysis, a missense DCLRE1C variant was linked to TCR beta V- and J-gene trimming. In a later analysis, HLA-associated beta chains showed higher expansion and lower generation probabilities than comparable chains. The study listed about 150 cytomegalovirus-associated TCR beta chains.

As concerns this clone: Its antigen is still unknown.

PCR primers comprised 60 Vbeta and 13 Jbeta primers. Only in-frame clones appear in the TCRdb table, and some are missing; sequencing was by immunoSEQ multiplex PCR. The sample holds 150,000 to 200,000 clones; about 80% are singletons and the top ten take 2.1%. V is TRBV19 and J is TRBJ2-5; TRBD1 matches 7 bases. This receptor was identified in a woman younger than 35 in good health and CMV-seropositive. Sequencing was done on a sample of PBMCs. CDR3: CASSPGQVIETQYF. Here the CDR3 DNA reads TGTGCCAGTAGTCCCGGACAGGTAATAGAGACCCAGTACTTC.